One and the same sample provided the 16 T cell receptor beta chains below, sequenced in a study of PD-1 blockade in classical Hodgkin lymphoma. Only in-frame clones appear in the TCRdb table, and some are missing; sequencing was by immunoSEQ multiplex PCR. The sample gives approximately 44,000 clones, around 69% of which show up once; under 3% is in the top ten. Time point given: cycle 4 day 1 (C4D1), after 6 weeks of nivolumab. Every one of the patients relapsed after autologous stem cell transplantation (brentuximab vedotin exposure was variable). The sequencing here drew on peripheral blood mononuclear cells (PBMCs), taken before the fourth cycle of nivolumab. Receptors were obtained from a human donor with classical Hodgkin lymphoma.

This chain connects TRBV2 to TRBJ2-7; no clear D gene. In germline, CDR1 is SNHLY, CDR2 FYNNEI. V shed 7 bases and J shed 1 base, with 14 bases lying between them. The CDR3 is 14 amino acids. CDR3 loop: CASIDQNGSYEQYF. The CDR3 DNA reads TGTGCCAGCATAGATCAGAATGGTTCCTACGAGCAGTACTTC.

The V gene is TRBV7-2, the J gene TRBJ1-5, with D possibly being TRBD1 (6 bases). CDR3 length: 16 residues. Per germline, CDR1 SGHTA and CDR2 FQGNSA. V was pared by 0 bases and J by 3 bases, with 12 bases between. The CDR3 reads CASSLAHRAYNQPQHF. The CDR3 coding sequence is TGTGCCAGCAGCTTAGCGCACAGGGCATACAATCAGCCCCAGCATTTT.

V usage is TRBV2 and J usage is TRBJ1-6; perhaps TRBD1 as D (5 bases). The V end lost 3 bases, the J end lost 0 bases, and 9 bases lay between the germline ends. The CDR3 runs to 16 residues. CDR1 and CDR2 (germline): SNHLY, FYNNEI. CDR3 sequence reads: CASSDGGSSYNSPLHF. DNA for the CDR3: TGTGCCAGCAGTGATGGGGGGAGCTCCTATAATTCACCCCTCCACTTT.

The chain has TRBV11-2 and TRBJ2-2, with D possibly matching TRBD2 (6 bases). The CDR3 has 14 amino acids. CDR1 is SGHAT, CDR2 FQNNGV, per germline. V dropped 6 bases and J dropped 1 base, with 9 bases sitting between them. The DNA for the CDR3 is TGTGCCAGCAGGCGAGCGGGGAACACCGGGGAGCTGTTTTTT. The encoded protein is CASRRAGNTGELFF.

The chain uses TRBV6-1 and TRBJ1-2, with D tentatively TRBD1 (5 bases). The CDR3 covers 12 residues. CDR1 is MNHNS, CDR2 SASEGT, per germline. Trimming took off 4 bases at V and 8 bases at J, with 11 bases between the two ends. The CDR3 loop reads CASSGAWGGYTF. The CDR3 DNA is TGTGCCAGCAGTGGCGCGTGGGGGGGCTACACCTTC.

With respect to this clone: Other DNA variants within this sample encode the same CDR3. In nucleotides, the CDR3 is TGCAGTGCTAGTGGTCAGCCCCAGCATTTT. Protein sequence: CSASGQPQHF. V gene TRBV20-1 combines with J gene TRBJ1-5; D is uncertain. The CDR3 extends over 10 amino acids. V was trimmed by 3 bases and J by 6 bases, leaving 3 bases between them. The germline V gene encodes CDR1 DFQATT and CDR2 SNEGSKA (reference sequence).

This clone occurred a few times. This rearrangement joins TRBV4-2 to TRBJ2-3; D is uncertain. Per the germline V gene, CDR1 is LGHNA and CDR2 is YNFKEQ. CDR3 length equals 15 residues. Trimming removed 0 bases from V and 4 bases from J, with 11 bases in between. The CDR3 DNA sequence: TGTGCCAGCAGCCAAGAATTGTGGCTCCCAGATACGCAGTATTTT. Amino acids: CASSQELWLPDTQYF.

DNA of the CDR3: TGTGCCAGCAGCGTAGCTGCGCGGGAAATGGAAAAACTGTTTTTT. Protein: CASSVAAREMEKLFF. The rearrangement links TRBV9 to TRBJ1-4; D is undetermined. The CDR3 length is 15 residues. The ends were cut back, 0 bases at V and 8 bases at J, with 14 bases in the middle. Per germline, CDR1 SGDLS and CDR2 YYNGEE.

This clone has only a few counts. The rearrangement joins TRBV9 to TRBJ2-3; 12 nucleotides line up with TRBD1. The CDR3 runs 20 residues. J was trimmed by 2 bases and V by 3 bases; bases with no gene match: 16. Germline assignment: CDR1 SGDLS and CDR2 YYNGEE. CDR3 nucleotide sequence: TGTGCCAGCAGCGGGCCCCCGGGACAGGGGGCCCCGGACCCCACAGATACGCAGTATTTT. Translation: CASSGPPGQGAPDPTDTQYF.

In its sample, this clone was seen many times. The CDR3 protein is CASRQITEAFF. The CDR3 DNA reads as TGTGCCAGCAGACAGATTACTGAAGCTTTCTTT. This chain uses TRBV9 with TRBJ1-1; D is unclear. This CDR3 is built from 11 residues. V shed 5 bases and J shed 5 bases, with 7 bases lying between them. The germline gives CDR1 SGDLS, CDR2 YYNGEE.

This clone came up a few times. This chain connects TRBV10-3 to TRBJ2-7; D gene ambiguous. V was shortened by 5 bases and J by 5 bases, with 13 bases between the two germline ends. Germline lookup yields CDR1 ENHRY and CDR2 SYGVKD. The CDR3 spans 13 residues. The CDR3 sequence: CAISPSTGNEQYF. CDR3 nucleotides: TGTGCCATCAGTCCTTCGACTGGGAACGAGCAGTACTTC.

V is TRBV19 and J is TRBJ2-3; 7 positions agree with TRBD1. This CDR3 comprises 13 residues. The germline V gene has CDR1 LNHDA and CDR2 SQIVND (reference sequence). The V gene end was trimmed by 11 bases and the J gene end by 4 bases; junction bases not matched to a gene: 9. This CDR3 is CASVRQGSDTQYF. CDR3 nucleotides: TGTGCCTCCGTCCGACAGGGATCAGATACGCAGTATTTT.

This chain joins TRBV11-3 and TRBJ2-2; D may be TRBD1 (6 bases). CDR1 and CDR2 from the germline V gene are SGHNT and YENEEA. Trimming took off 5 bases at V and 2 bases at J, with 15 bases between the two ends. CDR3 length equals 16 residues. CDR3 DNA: TGTGCCAGCAGCCTCAGGGGTTCGGCAAACACCGGGGAGCTGTTTTTT. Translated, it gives CASSLRGSANTGELFF.

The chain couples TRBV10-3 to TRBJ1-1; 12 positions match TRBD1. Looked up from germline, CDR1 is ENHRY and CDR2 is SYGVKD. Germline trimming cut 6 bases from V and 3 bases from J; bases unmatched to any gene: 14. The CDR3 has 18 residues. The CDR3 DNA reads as TGTGCCATCAGACCCCTGCCCGGGACAGGGGGCGGGGACACTGAAGCTTTCTTT. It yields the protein CAIRPLPGTGGGDTEAFF.

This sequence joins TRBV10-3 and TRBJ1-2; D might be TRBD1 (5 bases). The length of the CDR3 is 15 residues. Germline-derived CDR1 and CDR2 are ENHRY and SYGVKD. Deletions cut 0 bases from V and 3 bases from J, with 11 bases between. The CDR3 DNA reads TGTGCCATCAGTGAGTCGGGCAGGGATGACTATGGCTACACCTTC. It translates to CAISESGRDDYGYTF.

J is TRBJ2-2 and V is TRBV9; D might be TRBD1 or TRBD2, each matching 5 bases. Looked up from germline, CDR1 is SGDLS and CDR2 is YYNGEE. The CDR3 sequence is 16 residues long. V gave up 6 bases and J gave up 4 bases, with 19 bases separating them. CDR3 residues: CASTQGPPLSTGELFF. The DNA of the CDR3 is TGTGCCAGCACCCAGGGACCGCCCCTAAGCACCGGGGAGCTGTTTTTT.